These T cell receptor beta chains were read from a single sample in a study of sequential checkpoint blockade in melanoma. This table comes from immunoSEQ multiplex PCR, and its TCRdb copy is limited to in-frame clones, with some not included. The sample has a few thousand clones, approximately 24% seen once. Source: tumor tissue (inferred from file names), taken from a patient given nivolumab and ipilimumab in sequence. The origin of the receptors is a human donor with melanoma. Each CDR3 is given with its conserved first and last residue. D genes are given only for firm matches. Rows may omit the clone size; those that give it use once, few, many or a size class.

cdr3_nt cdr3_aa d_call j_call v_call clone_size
TGCGCCAGCAGCCAAGATTGGACAGGGGCCTATATAGACTACGAGCAGTACTTC CASSQDWTGAYIDYEQYF TRBD1 TRBJ2-7 TRBV4-1 .
TGTGCCAGCAGTTACGAATCGCCGACAAATGGGGTGTACTTC CASSYESPTNGVYF . TRBJ2-7 TRBV6-8 many
TGTGCCAGCAGTGCGGACATCCACTCCTATAATTCACCCCTCCACTTT CASSADIHSYNSPLHF . TRBJ1-6 TRBV9 few
TGTGCCAGCAGTTCCTCAGGACGGGCGCAGGGGGAGCCCCAGCATTTT CASSSSGRAQGEPQHF TRBD1 TRBJ1-5 TRBV6-8 .
TGTGCCAGCAGTGAACCCAGGAGGAACACTGAAGCTTTCTTT CASSEPRRNTEAFF . TRBJ1-1 TRBV2 many
TGTGCCAGCAGTGGGGGAACGGATACGCAGTATTTT CASSGGTDTQYF . TRBJ2-3 TRBV6-8 few
TGTGCCACCAGCAACACAGTCTCTTCGTCCTACGAGCAGTACTTC CATSNTVSSSYEQYF . TRBJ2-7 TRBV15 .
TGTGCCAGCAGCTTAAGGGACATAACCTCTGGAAACACCATATATTTT CASSLRDITSGNTIYF . TRBJ1-3 TRBV11-3 .
TGCGCCAGCAGTGACGGGGGCAGCGGTCAGCCCCAGCATTTT CASSDGGSGQPQHF . TRBJ1-5 TRBV10-2 few
TGTGCCTGGAACCCTGGACAGGTCCCATCTAACTATGGCTACACCTTC CAWNPGQVPSNYGYTF TRBD1 TRBJ1-2 TRBV30 few
TGTGCCAGTAAACTCGGACGCTATAATTCACCCCTCCACTTT CASKLGRYNSPLHF . TRBJ1-6 TRBV19 .
TGTGCCAGCAGTTACTCGGGGCCGCCGGGCGAGCAGTACTTC CASSYSGPPGEQYF . TRBJ2-7 TRBV6-8 few
TGTGCCATCTCCGACAGGGCCCGGTACGAGCAGTACTTC CAISDRARYEQYF TRBD1 TRBJ2-7 TRBV19 .
TGTGCCAGTGTCTCCCGAGGGGGGGATTCCTACGAGCAGTACTTC CASVSRGGDSYEQYF . TRBJ2-7 TRBV6-8 .
TGTGCCAGCAGCCCACTAGCGGGAGGTTCCACAGATACGCAGTATTTT CASSPLAGGSTDTQYF TRBD2 TRBJ2-3 TRBV11-3 many
TGTGCCAGCTCGGCAGGGTTCCAAGAGACCCAGTACTTC CASSAGFQETQYF . TRBJ2-5 TRBV18 .
TGTGCCAGCGCGGCTAGCGGGGGGGCGGGAAATGAGCAGTTCTTC CASAASGGAGNEQFF TRBD2 TRBJ2-1 TRBV10-3 few
TGTGCCAGCACCTTTGGGGGCACCGGGGAGCTGTTTTTT CASTFGGTGELFF . TRBJ2-2 TRBV12-5 .
TGTGCCACCAGCAGAGGCGAGTTCGGGATGGGTGAAAAACTGTTTTTT CATSRGEFGMGEKLFF . TRBJ1-4 TRBV15 medium-sized
TGTGCCAGCAGTGACTCAAGCGGGGGGGCGGAGACCCAGTACTTC CASSDSSGGAETQYF TRBD2 TRBJ2-5 TRBV6-8 .
TGCGCCAGCAGCCTGGACGGTAGGGCTAATGAAAAACTGTTTTTT CASSLDGRANEKLFF . TRBJ1-4 TRBV5-1 .
TGTGCCAGCAGCGTCCGGGACCGACGCTATGGCTACACCTTC CASSVRDRRYGYTF . TRBJ1-2 TRBV11-3 few
TGTGCCAGCAGTGCGAGCCGCTCCTACAATGAGCAGTTCTTC CASSASRSYNEQFF . TRBJ2-1 TRBV9 .
TGCGCCAGCAGCTTGGGGGACTACATCCGGGATACGCAGTATTTT CASSLGDYIRDTQYF TRBD2 TRBJ2-3 TRBV5-1 .
TGCGCCAGCAGCTTTGTATCGGGGAGTAGTTTCCCCTACGAGCAGTACTTC CASSFVSGSSFPYEQYF . TRBJ2-7 TRBV5-1 medium-sized
TGCGCCAGCAGCTACGGGACAGGAGGAAACATTCAGTACTTC CASSYGTGGNIQYF TRBD1 TRBJ2-4 TRBV5-1 .
TGTGCCAGCAGCCCTACCCCTCTCCTAGTGTCCAAAGAGACCCAGTACTTC CASSPTPLLVSKETQYF . TRBJ2-5 TRBV6-8 few
TGCGCCAGCAGCCAAGTCCGACAGGGGGCTGGCGTAAATGAGCAGTTCTTC CASSQVRQGAGVNEQFF TRBD1 TRBJ2-1 TRBV4-1 .
TGTGCCAGCAGCCAAGGGGACAGGGGTCCGGGGTTTGCCTACGAGCAGTACTTC CASSQGDRGPGFAYEQYF TRBD1 TRBJ2-7 TRBV14 .
TGTGCCAGCAGTTACGGGGGGAGTAGCAATCAGCCCCAGCATTTT CASSYGGSSNQPQHF . TRBJ1-5 TRBV6-8 few
TGTGCCAGCTCACCACCGAGTCAGGGGAACTATGGCTACACCTTC CASSPPSQGNYGYTF . TRBJ1-2 TRBV18 .
TGTGCCAGCAGCCCGACTAGCGGGGGAGCCACAGATACGCAGTATTTT CASSPTSGGATDTQYF TRBD2 TRBJ2-3 TRBV6-8 few
TGTGCCAGCAGTTACTCGAATCACAGGGTGGGAGAGACCCAGTACTTC CASSYSNHRVGETQYF . TRBJ2-5 TRBV6-8 .
TGCGCCAGCAGCTCTGGGACAGGGATAGATTCACCCCTCCACTTT CASSSGTGIDSPLHF TRBD1 TRBJ1-6 TRBV5-1 .
TGTGCCAGCAGCGTAGCCCCGGGAGAGACCCAGTACTTC CASSVAPGETQYF . TRBJ2-5 TRBV9 many
TGTGCCAGCAGCTTAGGATTTGGACAGGGAGACAATGAGCAGTTCTTC CASSLGFGQGDNEQFF TRBD1 TRBJ2-1 TRBV11-3 many
TGTGCCAGCAGCGCAGGGACTTTAGGATACAATGAGCAGTTCTTC CASSAGTLGYNEQFF . TRBJ2-1 TRBV6-8 few
TGTGCCAGTAGTATCGTGGGGGGCAGGGATACGCAGTATTTT CASSIVGGRDTQYF . TRBJ2-3 TRBV19 .
TGTGCCAGCAGTGAAGCGGCCGTGAACACCGGGGAGCTGTTTTTT CASSEAAVNTGELFF . TRBJ2-2 TRBV2 .
TGTGCCAGCAGTAAGAACACTAATAACTATGGCTACACCTTC CASSKNTNNYGYTF . TRBJ1-2 TRBV11-3 many
TGTGCCAGCTCTAGAGGTGGGACAGGGAATACTGAAGCTTTCTTT CASSRGGTGNTEAFF TRBD1 TRBJ1-1 TRBV6-8 few
TGCGCCAGCAGCTTGGAGGGGGGGCGCAGCTATGGCTACACCTTC CASSLEGGRSYGYTF . TRBJ1-2 TRBV5-1 .
TGTGCCAGCAGCGTGGGCAGGGCGGGCGGCTACACCTTC CASSVGRAGGYTF . TRBJ1-2 TRBV9 few
TGTGCCAGTCAACAGCTTCCCGCCTCGTATAGCAATCAGCCCCAGCATTTT CASQQLPASYSNQPQHF . TRBJ1-5 TRBV19 few
TGCGCCAGCAGCCAAGAGGAATTAGGATCCCCTGAGCAGTTCTTC CASSQEELGSPEQFF . TRBJ2-1 TRBV4-1 few
TGTGCCAGCTCAACACCCCCCGGGGCTCTGAACACTGAAGCTTTCTTT CASSTPPGALNTEAFF . TRBJ1-1 TRBV18 .
TGTGCCAGTAGTATATCGGACAGGGACACTGAAGCTTTCTTT CASSISDRDTEAFF TRBD1 TRBJ1-1 TRBV19 .
TGTGCCAGCAAACAAACCCTGGACAGCTCCTACGAGCAGTACTTC CASKQTLDSSYEQYF . TRBJ2-7 TRBV6-8 few
TGTGCCAGCAGTCCCGGGGCCCCAATATCACCCCTCCACTTT CASSPGAPISPLHF . TRBJ1-6 TRBV27 .
TGTGCCAGCGGACAGGGGGGCTATAGCAATCAGCCCCAGCATTTT CASGQGGYSNQPQHF TRBD1 TRBJ1-5 TRBV16 medium-sized
TGTGCCAGCAGCTCAAGGACAGTAGAGCAGTACTTC CASSSRTVEQYF . TRBJ2-7 TRBV9 many
TGTGCCAGCAGCCGGAGACAGGGGGCGAACGGGGAGCTGTTTTTT CASSRRQGANGELFF TRBD1 TRBJ2-2 TRBV11-3 few